The TCR beta chain described here comes from a study of blood T cell repertoires in COVID-19. Study information: Both acute and convalescent COVID-19 samples were obtained from the United States, Italy and Spain. The cDNA or gDNA used as material had been derived from T cells, B-cell-depleted T cells, or PBMCs.

Germline V gives CDR1 SGDLS, CDR2 YYNGEE. V was pared by 4 bases and J by 0 bases, with 14 bases between. This CDR3 spans 17 amino acids. Sequenced by immunoSEQ multiplex PCR; TCRdb stores in-frame clones only, minus some. Of about 84,000 clones listed, approximately 80% are singletons. Input material: peripheral blood. The chain uses TRBV9 and TRBJ2-6; D is perhaps TRBD1 (5 bases). The receptor's source is a man in his 70s with acute or convalescent COVID-19. The CDR3 DNA reads TGTGCCAGCAGCCCCCGGACAACGAGCTCTGGGGCCAACGTCCTGACTTTC. It codes for CASSPRTTSSGANVLTF.